The rows below give T cell receptor beta chains drawn from one sample of a study of T-cell memory formation after mild COVID-19. Each CDR3 protein gets one entry after TCRdb re-called the 5' RACE reads with MiXCR. The sample consists of about 540,000 distinct CDR3 sequences, over 20% of them appearing once. What was sequenced was PBMCs or a T cell subset sorted from them (not recorded which). The receptors come from an adult woman who had mild COVID-19 (a few samples of this study predate the infection). Cell type and time point are not known. Each CDR3 is given with its conserved first and last residue. The D gene is left open where the match is weak. Where a row states a size, it is once, few, many or the class of an expanded clone; other rows omit it.

TRBV7-9,TRBD2,TRBJ2-1,.,TGTGCCAGCAGCGAAGGGACTAGCAGAGGCGATGAGCAGTTCTTC,CASSEGTSRGDEQFF
TRBV4-2,.,TRBJ2-7,few,TGTGCCAGCAGCCAAGGAGACGGGAGCTCCTACGAGCAGTACTTC,CASSQGDGSSYEQYF
TRBV11-2,.,TRBJ1-2,once,TGTGCCAGCAGCTCCACCTCGGGGAAGGATGGCTACACCTTC,CASSSTSGKDGYTF
TRBV4-3,TRBD1,TRBJ1-1,.,TGCGCCAGCAGCCAAGGTCAGGGGGAGTCTGATCTGTGGAACACTGAAGCTTTCTTT,CASSQGQGESDLWNTEAFF
TRBV5-1,.,TRBJ1-5,.,TGCGCCAGCAGCTCCGGACCGATGGGGTACGGTCAGCCCCAGCATTTT,CASSSGPMGYGQPQHF
TRBV12-3/TRBV12-4,.,TRBJ1-1,.,TGTGCCAGCAGTTTAATGGCCCGGCCAGGGCCGACTGAAGCTTTCTTT,CASSLMARPGPTEAFF
TRBV4-2,.,TRBJ2-5,few,TGTGCCAGCAGCCAAGAGGGGTCGGTAGAAGAGACCCAGTACTTC,CASSQEGSVEETQYF
TRBV30,.,TRBJ1-5,.,TGTGCCTGGAGTGCCCGGACGAGAGGGAATCAGCCCCAGCATTTT,CAWSARTRGNQPQHF
TRBV24-1,TRBD1,TRBJ2-5,few,TGTGCCACCAGTGATTCCGGCAGGGGGTTGTTCCAAGAGACCCAGTACTTC,CATSDSGRGLFQETQYF
TRBV6-5,TRBD1,TRBJ2-2,.,TGTGCCAGCAGTTCGGACAGGGCCTTTGGGGAGCTGTTTTTT,CASSSDRAFGELFF
TRBV9,.,TRBJ2-2,.,TGTGCCAGCAGCGCTTCAGGCACAGTTAACACCGGGGAGCTGTTTTTT,CASSASGTVNTGELFF
TRBV6-2/TRBV6-3,TRBD1,TRBJ2-2,few,TGTGCCAGCATTCCGGGACAGGGGACGACCGGGGAGCTGTTTTTT,CASIPGQGTTGELFF
TRBV30,TRBD2,TRBJ2-7,.,TGTGCCTGCCAGCGGGAGGGCCAGCGAGAGCAGTACTTC,CACQREGQREQYF
TRBV27,.,TRBJ1-1,.,TGTGCCAGCAGGCCAGGACTGAACACTGAAGCTTTCTTT,CASRPGLNTEAFF
TRBV12-3/TRBV12-4,.,TRBJ1-2,.,TGTGCCAGCACTCTCGGGGGCTCAGTCTATGGCTACACCTTC,CASTLGGSVYGYTF
TRBV7-3,TRBD1,TRBJ1-1,few,TGTGCCAGCAGCCCCCGACAGGGGGCGGACACTGAAGCTTTCTTT,CASSPRQGADTEAFF
TRBV5-1,.,TRBJ2-1,many,TGCGCCAGCAGCCGATTAACAGGGTTTAGCTCCTACAATGAGCAGTTCTTC,CASSRLTGFSSYNEQFF
TRBV7-9,TRBD2,TRBJ2-1,many,TGTGCCAGCAGCCCACCGGGACTAGCGGTCTCCTACAATGAGCAGTTCTTC,CASSPPGLAVSYNEQFF
TRBV5-5,.,TRBJ2-3,.,TGTGCCAGCAGCTTGGAAGGCCCAGGGGGCACAGATACGCAGTATTTT,CASSLEGPGGTDTQYF
TRBV6-5,TRBD2,TRBJ2-3,many,TGTGCCACTCAGACTAGCGGAACAGATACGCAGTATTTT,CATQTSGTDTQYF
TRBV18,.,TRBJ2-1,few,TGTGCCAGCTCACCCCCGGGACTCCCCTACAATGAGCAGTTCTTC,CASSPPGLPYNEQFF
TRBV7-8,TRBD2,TRBJ2-7,.,TGTGCCAGCAGCTTTGAGCGGGGCTACGAGCAGTACTTC,CASSFERGYEQYF
TRBV5-5,.,TRBJ1-4,.,TGTGCCAGCGTTGGGGTTAATGAAAAACTGTTTTTT,CASVGVNEKLFF